This paragraph reports one TCR beta chain. The sample holds a few counts of this clonotype. Its target antigen remains unknown. No quality values exist for individual bases; no much larger clone is one base distant. The sample is drawn from a study of vaccination and CD4 T cells after COVID-19 (dated by TCRdb to the early 2020s). Broadly, across the study: Every convalescent patient had a positive nasal swab PCR test for SARS-CoV-2, with mild disease in roughly ten patients and severe disease in one. In the convalescent cohort there were six males and four females, among whom were two Hispanic individuals, seven Caucasians, two Asians and one multiracial person. Participants received two doses of either the Pfizer-BioNTech BNT162b2 vaccine (n=8) or the Moderna mRNA-1273 vaccine (n=2). Post-COVID blood samples from convalescent patients were collected a median of about 110 days after diagnosis, with a range of 35 to 161 days. Post-vaccine blood samples were collected a median of about 66 days after the second vaccine dose, ranging from roughly 12 to 241 days. Overlapping spike peptide pools from SARS-CoV-2 and from the common cold coronaviruses HCoV-NL63, HCoV-OC43 and HCoV-229E were used as culture stimuli. Control cultures used a CEFX viral epitope pool as positive control, an HIV-1 Nef peptide pool as negative control, or no peptide. The spike-specific CD4+ TCR repertoire was compared before and after mRNA vaccination in 10 COVID-19 convalescent patients and a few infection-naive healthy vaccine recipients. Overall study outcomes, separate from this receptor: In convalescent patients, nearly all vaccine-specific clones (304 of 307) were found to be mono-reactive for SARS-CoV-2 spike rather than cross-reactive with common cold coronaviruses. Relatively few convalescent patients were included in the study, and early timepoints after natural infection were not analyzed. The median number of SARS-CoV-2-reactive clonotypes rose from 20 to 25 after infection to 38 after vaccination, but the change was not significant. In convalescent patients, a median around 83% of post-vaccine SARS-CoV-2-reactive clones were detected only after vaccination, and vaccine-specific priming was suggested by this finding.

The CDR3, from cysteine to phenylalanine, totals 18 residues. Kept here is only the CDR3 DNA, which spans 54 bases and is read in frame from base 1. CDR1 is given as DFQATT and CDR2 as SNEGSKA, both from the germline V gene (reference sequence). Trimming at the junction amounts to 2 bases on V and 0 bases on J, and the germline ends lie 17 bases apart. Receptor amplification or capture employed PCR. TCR sequencing of DNA from cultured CD4+ T cells used the Oncomine TCR Beta short-read assay at the Johns Hopkins FTIC core. Genomic DNA was extracted from the cultured CD4+ T cells with the QIAamp micro DNA kit. The Oncomine TCR Beta libraries from cultured CD4+ T cells were pooled using unique dual indexes and then sequenced on an Illumina iSeq 100. Regarding the original processing steps: Non-productive sequences were removed, and CDR3s that did not start with C, did not end with F or W, or were shorter than 7 amino acids were discarded. Antigen-specific clonotypes were identified using the MANAFEST web application through comparison of peptide-stimulated wells with reference and other culture wells. Positive clones required FDR below 0.05, an odds ratio above 5, and productive frequency above 0.1% in at least two of three replicate wells. A clonotype counted as cross-reactive if it showed significant expansion both in the SARS-CoV-2 spike wells and in at least one common cold coronavirus spike condition. Levenshtein distances (stringdist) and unrooted phylogenetic trees (ape) in R version 3.6.1 were used to assess CDR3 homology. TCRdb redid the processing of the public reads, applying fastp at Q25 and MiXCR, and retained in-frame beta chains. Entries are consolidated by CDR3 protein sequence, retaining the most common genes and DNA. TCRdb's processing, not the authors', yielded these V and J calls. Across this sample there are around 13,000 distinct CDR3 sequences, with roughly 52% seen only once. Of the sample, 15% to 20% is held by the ten largest clones.

The treatment or condition label, as the study defines it: roughly 10-day PBMC culture with coronavirus spike peptide pools or control peptides (ViraFEST assay). To expand antigen-specific T cells with peptide pools and then pick out the expanded clonotypes through TCR sequencing, the study relied on the ViraFEST assay. The convalescent patients' positive SARS-CoV-2 PCR tests were from March to December 2020, which was before the Alpha, Beta and Delta variants emerged in the United States. Each well held more than 1.5 million PBMCs cultured in IMDM containing about 5% human AB serum and around 9.2 IU/ml IL-2, with approximately 9.2 ug/ml peptide pools added. Half of the culture medium was replaced with fresh IL-2-containing medium on days 3 and 7. After more than 8 days of culture, CD4+ T cells were isolated by negative selection using the EasySep CD4+ T cell isolation kit. PBMCs were separated from whole blood using Ficoll-Paque Plus gradient centrifugation and then either used fresh or cryopreserved at -140C. Each culture condition was generally run in triplicate wells.

Sequenced material: CD4+ T cells from blood, cultured in vitro. This receptor was obtained from a human donor who had recovered from COVID-19. The sequence links TRBV20-1 to TRBJ1-6, with TRBD1 perhaps the D gene, on 5 matching bases. The sequence in DNA is TGCAGTGCTAGATCCCCATCGGGGCAGAGCTCCTATAATTCACCCCTCCACTTT. Translation gives CSARSPSGQSSYNSPLHF.